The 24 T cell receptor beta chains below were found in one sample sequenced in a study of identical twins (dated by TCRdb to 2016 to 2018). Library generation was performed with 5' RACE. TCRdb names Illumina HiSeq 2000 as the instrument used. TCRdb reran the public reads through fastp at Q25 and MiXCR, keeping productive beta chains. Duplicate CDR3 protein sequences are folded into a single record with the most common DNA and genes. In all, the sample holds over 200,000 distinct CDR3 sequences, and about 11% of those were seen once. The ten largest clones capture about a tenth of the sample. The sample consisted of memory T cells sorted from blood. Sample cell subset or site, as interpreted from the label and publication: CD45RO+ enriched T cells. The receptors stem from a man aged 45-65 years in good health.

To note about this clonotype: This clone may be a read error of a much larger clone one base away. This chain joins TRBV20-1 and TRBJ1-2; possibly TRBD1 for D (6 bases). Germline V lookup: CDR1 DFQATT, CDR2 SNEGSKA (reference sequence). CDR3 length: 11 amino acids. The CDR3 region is CSASYRDGSTF. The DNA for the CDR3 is TGCAGTGCTAGTTACAGGGATGGCTCCACCTTC.

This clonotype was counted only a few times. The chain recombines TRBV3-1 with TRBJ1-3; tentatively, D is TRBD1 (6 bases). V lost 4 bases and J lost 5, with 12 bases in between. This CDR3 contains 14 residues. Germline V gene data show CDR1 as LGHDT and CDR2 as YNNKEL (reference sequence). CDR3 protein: CASSPTGLRNTIYF. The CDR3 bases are TGTGCCAGCAGCCCCACAGGGTTAAGAAACACCATATATTTT.

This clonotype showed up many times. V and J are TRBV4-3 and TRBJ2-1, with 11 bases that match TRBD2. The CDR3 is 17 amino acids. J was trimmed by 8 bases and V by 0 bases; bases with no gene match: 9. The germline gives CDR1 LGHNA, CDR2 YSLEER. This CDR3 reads CASSQEIAGGPADEQFF. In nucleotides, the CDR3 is TGCGCCAGCAGCCAAGAAATAGCGGGAGGGCCTGCGGATGAGCAGTTCTTC.

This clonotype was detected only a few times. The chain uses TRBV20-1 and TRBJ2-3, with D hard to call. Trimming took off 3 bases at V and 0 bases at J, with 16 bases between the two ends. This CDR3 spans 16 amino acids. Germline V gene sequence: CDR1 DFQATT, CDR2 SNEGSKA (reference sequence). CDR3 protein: CSASILGFASTDTQYF. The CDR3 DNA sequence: TGCAGTGCTAGCATTCTAGGGTTTGCTAGCACAGATACGCAGTATTTT.

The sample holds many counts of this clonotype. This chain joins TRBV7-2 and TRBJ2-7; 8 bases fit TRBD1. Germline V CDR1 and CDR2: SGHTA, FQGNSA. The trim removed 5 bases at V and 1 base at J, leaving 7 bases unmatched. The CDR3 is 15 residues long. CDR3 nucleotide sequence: TGTGCCAGCAGCCGATCCGGGACAGGATCCTACGAGCAGTACTTC. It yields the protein CASSRSGTGSYEQYF.

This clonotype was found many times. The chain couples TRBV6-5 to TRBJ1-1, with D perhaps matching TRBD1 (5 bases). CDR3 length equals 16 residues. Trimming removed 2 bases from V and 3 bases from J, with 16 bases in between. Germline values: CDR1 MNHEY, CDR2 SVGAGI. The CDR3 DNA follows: TGTGCCAGCAGTTACCGGGGCCTACGGACGGACACTGAAGCTTTCTTT. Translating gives CASSYRGLRTDTEAFF.

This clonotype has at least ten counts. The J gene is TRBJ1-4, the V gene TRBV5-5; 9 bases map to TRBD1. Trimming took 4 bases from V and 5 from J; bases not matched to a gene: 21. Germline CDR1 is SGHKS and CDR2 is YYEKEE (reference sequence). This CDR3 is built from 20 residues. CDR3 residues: CASSPQASRTGERRNEKLFF. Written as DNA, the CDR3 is TGTGCCAGCAGCCCCCAAGCGAGTCGGACAGGGGAAAGGAGGAATGAAAAACTGTTTTTT.

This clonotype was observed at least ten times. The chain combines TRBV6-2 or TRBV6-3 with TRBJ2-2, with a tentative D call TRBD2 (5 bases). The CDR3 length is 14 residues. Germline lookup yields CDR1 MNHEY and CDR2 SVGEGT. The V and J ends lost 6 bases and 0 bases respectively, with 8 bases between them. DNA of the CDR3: TGTGCCAGCAGCGACTACACGAACACCGGGGAGCTGTTTTTT. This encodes CASSDYTNTGELFF.

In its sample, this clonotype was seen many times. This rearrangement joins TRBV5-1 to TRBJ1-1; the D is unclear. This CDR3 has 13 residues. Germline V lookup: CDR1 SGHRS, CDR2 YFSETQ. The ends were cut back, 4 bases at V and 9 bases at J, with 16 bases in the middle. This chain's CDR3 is CASSPLDRIKAFF. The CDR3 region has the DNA TGCGCCAGCAGCCCGTTAGACCGGATCAAAGCTTTCTTT.

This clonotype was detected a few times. The CDR3 is CASSPRTGANSPLHF. CDR3 bases: TGTGCCAGCAGTCCAAGGACAGGTGCTAATTCACCCCTCCACTTT. This sequence joins TRBV6-2 or TRBV6-3 and TRBJ1-6; TRBD1 matches 7 bases. The J segment lost 6 bases and the V segment lost 5 bases, leaving 7 bases of the junction unmatched. Germline V CDR1 and CDR2: MNHEY, SVGEGT. This CDR3 comprises 15 residues.

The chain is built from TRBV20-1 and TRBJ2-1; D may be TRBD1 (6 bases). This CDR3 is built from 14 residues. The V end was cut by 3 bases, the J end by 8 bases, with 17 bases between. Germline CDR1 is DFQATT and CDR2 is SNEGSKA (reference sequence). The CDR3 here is CSASSGEGVDEQFF. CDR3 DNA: TGCAGTGCTAGCTCGGGCGAGGGGGTCGATGAGCAGTTCTTC.

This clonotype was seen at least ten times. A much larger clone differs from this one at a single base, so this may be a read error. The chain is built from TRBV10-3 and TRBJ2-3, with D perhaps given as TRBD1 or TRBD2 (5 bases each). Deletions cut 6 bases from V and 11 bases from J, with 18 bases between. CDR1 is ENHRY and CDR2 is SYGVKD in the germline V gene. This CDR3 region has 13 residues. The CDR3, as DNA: TGTGCCATCAGGGAAAGGGACCCCCCTTGGCAGTATTTT. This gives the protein CAIRERDPPWQYF.

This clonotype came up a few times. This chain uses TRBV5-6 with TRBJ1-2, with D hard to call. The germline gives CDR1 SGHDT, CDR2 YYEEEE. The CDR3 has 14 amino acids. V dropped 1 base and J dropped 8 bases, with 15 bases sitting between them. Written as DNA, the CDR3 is TGTGCCAGCAGCTTGACTTCGGGCGCGGGGGGCTACACCTTC. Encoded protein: CASSLTSGAGGYTF.

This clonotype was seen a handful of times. CDR3 DNA: TGTGCCAGCAGTGAAGGGCCCTTATCCTACAATGAGCAGTTCTTC. Translation: CASSEGPLSYNEQFF. The chain couples TRBV6-4 to TRBJ2-1; D is unclear. The CDR3 consists of 15 residues. CDR1 and CDR2 from the germline V gene are MRHNA and SNTAGT. V was trimmed by 3 bases and J by 1 base, leaving 10 bases between them.

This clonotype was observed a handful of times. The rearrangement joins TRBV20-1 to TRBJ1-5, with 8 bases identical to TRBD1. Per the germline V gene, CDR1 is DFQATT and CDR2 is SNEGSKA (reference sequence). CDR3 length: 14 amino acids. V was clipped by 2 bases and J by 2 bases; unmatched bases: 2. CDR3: CSARPGQGNQPQHF. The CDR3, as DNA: TGCAGTGCTAGACCGGGACAGGGCAATCAGCCCCAGCATTTT.

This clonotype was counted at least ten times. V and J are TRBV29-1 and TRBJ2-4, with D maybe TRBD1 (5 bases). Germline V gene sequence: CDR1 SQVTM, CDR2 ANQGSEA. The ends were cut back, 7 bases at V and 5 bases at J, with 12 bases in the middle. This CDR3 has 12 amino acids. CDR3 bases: TGCAGCGCCCGCGTACAGGAAAACATTCAGTACTTC. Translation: CSARVQENIQYF.

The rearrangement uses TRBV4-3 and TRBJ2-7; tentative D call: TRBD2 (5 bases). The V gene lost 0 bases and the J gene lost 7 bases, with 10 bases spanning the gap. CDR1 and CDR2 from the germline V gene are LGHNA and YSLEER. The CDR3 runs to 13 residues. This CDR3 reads CASSQEAPGEQYF. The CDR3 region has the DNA TGCGCCAGCAGCCAAGAGGCCCCGGGGGAGCAGTACTTC.

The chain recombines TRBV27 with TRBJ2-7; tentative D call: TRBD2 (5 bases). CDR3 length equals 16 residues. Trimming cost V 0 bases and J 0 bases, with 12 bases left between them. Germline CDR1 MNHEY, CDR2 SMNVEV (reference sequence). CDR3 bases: TGTGCCAGCAGTTTATCGGGTCCGGGGTTCTCCTACGAGCAGTACTTC. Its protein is CASSLSGPGFSYEQYF.

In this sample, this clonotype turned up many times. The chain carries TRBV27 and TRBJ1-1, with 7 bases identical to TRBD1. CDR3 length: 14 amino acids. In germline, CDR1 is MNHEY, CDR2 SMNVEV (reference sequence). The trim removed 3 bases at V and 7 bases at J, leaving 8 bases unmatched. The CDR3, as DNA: TGTGCCAGCAGTTTCCGGGCAGGGGGTGGTGAAGCTTTCTTT. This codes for CASSFRAGGGEAFF.

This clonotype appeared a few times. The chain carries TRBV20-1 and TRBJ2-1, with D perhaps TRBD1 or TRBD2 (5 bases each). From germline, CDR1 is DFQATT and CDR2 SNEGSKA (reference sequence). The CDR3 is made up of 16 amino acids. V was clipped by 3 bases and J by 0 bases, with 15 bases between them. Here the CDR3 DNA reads TGCAGTGCTAGTCCCCCAGGGACGAGCTCCTACAATGAGCAGTTCTTC. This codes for CSASPPGTSSYNEQFF.

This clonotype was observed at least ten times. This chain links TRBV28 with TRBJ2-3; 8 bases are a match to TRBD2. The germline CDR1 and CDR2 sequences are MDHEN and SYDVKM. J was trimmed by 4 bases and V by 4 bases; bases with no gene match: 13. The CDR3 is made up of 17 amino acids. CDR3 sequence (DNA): TGTGCCAGCAGTTCACCACTAGCGGTGATAAGGCCAGATACGCAGTATTTT. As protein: CASSSPLAVIRPDTQYF.

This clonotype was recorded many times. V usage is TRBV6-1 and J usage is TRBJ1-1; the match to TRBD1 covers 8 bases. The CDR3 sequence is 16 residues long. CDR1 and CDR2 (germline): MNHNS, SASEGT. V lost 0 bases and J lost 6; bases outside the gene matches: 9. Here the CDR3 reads CASSEARTGTWPEAFF. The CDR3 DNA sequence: TGTGCCAGCAGTGAAGCGAGGACAGGGACCTGGCCTGAAGCTTTCTTT.

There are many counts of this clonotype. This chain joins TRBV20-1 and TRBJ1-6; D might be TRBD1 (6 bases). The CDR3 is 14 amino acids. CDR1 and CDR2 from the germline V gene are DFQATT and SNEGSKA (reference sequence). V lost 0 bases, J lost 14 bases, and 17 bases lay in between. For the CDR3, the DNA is TGCAGTGCTAGAGAGCAGGGGCGAACTCGGTCCCTCCACTTT. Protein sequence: CSAREQGRTRSLHF.

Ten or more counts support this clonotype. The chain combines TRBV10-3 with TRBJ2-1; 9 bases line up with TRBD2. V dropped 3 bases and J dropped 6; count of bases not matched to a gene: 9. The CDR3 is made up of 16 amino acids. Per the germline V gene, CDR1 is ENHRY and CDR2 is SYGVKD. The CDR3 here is CAISEGWSGRSNEQFF. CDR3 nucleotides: TGTGCCATCAGTGAAGGTTGGAGCGGGAGGAGCAATGAGCAGTTCTTC.